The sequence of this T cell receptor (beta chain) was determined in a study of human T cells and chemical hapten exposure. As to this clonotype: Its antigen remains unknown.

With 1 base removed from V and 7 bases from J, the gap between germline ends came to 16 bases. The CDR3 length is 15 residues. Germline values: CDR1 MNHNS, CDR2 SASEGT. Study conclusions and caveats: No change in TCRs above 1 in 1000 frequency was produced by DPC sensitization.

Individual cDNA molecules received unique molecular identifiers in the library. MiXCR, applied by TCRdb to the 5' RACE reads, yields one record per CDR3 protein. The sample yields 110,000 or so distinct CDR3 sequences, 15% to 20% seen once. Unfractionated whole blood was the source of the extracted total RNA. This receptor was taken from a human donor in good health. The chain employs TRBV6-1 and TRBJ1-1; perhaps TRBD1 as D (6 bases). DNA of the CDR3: TGTGCCAGCAGTGAAGATCCTGACAGGATGGGTGAAGCTTTCTTT. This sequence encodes CASSEDPDRMGEAFF.